This is a list of T cell receptor beta chains from one sample in a study of shared clonotypes between healthy human individuals. TCRdb's copy holds only in-frame clones and misses some; the assay was immunoSEQ multiplex PCR. The sample yields 2,500,000 or so clones, roughly 92% seen once. Sequencing used naive CD4+ T cells from PBMCs. Receptors were obtained from a man younger than 30 in good health. Some clones in this sample may be carry-over from other donors' samples. Both conserved end residues are part of each CDR3. Clone size, where shown, is once, few, many, or a class for clones that have expanded.

clone_size: NA; v_call: TRBV28; j_call: TRBJ2-7; cdr3_aa: CASRGPNYEQYF
clone_size: NA; v_call: TRBV7-3; j_call: TRBJ2-2; cdr3_aa: CASSLSPNTGELFF
clone_size: NA; v_call: TRBV10-3; j_call: TRBJ2-7; cdr3_aa: CAISAGTGGAYEQYF
clone_size: NA; v_call: TRBV5-1; j_call: TRBJ1-1; cdr3_aa: CASSLTGVNTEAFF
clone_size: NA; v_call: TRBV6-1; j_call: TRBJ2-1; cdr3_aa: CASSSAVGAFRQFF
clone_size: once; v_call: TRBV6-5; j_call: TRBJ2-3; cdr3_aa: CASSYRLQGTDTQYF
clone_size: NA; v_call: TRBV7-9; j_call: TRBJ2-7; cdr3_aa: CASSSPGLAGTYEQYF
clone_size: NA; v_call: TRBV7-2; j_call: TRBJ2-2; cdr3_aa: CASSLFVNTGELFF
clone_size: NA; v_call: TRBV5-5; j_call: TRBJ2-7; cdr3_aa: CASSLEGRGITYEQYF
clone_size: NA; v_call: TRBV5-1; j_call: TRBJ2-7; cdr3_aa: CASSLGLPTSGSSYEQYF
clone_size: NA; v_call: TRBV4-3; j_call: TRBJ2-1; cdr3_aa: CASSQQPPTGGANEQFF
clone_size: NA; v_call: TRBV4-3; j_call: TRBJ1-1; cdr3_aa: CASSQPGRSNTEAFF
clone_size: once; v_call: TRBV28; j_call: TRBJ2-7; cdr3_aa: CASSLSLGGSYEQYF
clone_size: NA; v_call: TRBV6-5; j_call: TRBJ2-5; cdr3_aa: CASMGLAGGETQYF
clone_size: NA; v_call: TRBV29-1; j_call: TRBJ2-3; cdr3_aa: CSVAGGPWGGTDTQYF
clone_size: NA; v_call: TRBV11-2; j_call: TRBJ2-2; cdr3_aa: CASSLQRLAPIGELFF
clone_size: NA; v_call: TRBV5-4; j_call: TRBJ1-3; cdr3_aa: CASSVDSLSGNTIYF
clone_size: NA; v_call: TRBV6-6; j_call: TRBJ1-5; cdr3_aa: CASSPDSSNQPQHF
clone_size: NA; v_call: TRBV5-1; j_call: TRBJ2-1; cdr3_aa: CASSLAGNLLYNEQFF
clone_size: NA; v_call: TRBV12-5; j_call: TRBJ2-7; cdr3_aa: CASGLVLIEGQMPYEQYF
clone_size: NA; v_call: TRBV5-1; j_call: TRBJ1-1; cdr3_aa: CASSSADEGEAFF
clone_size: NA; v_call: TRBV2; j_call: TRBJ1-1; cdr3_aa: CANKRGGGTGAFF
clone_size: NA; v_call: TRBV5-5; j_call: TRBJ2-3; cdr3_aa: CASSLFSTDTQYF
clone_size: NA; v_call: TRBV28; j_call: TRBJ2-7; cdr3_aa: CASSFASGSKGEQYF
clone_size: once; v_call: TRBV2; j_call: TRBJ2-3; cdr3_aa: CASSEAGLAGGHGTQYF
clone_size: NA; v_call: TRBV6-5; j_call: TRBJ2-7; cdr3_aa: CASSYGRATTYEQYF
clone_size: once; v_call: TRBV19; j_call: TRBJ1-2; cdr3_aa: CASSPTGIWYGYTF
clone_size: few; v_call: TRBV27; j_call: TRBJ1-5; cdr3_aa: CASGDRRNQPQHF
clone_size: NA; v_call: TRBV28; j_call: TRBJ2-1; cdr3_aa: CARRATSGGGYNEQFF
clone_size: NA; v_call: TRBV10-3; j_call: TRBJ2-7; cdr3_aa: CATRTHDDSFSYEQYF
clone_size: NA; v_call: TRBV28; j_call: TRBJ2-7; cdr3_aa: CASSLPGGPYEQYF
clone_size: NA; v_call: TRBV7-3; j_call: TRBJ2-1; cdr3_aa: CASSLTPGGYYNEQFF
clone_size: NA; v_call: TRBV7-9; j_call: TRBJ2-7; cdr3_aa: CASSSSGLALYEQYF
clone_size: NA; v_call: TRBV5-1; j_call: TRBJ1-3; cdr3_aa: CASSLFPGPGNTIYF
clone_size: NA; v_call: TRBV14; j_call: TRBJ1-1; cdr3_aa: CASSRQIYTEAFF
clone_size: NA; v_call: TRBV29-1; j_call: TRBJ1-2; cdr3_aa: CSVSGRANLDGYTF